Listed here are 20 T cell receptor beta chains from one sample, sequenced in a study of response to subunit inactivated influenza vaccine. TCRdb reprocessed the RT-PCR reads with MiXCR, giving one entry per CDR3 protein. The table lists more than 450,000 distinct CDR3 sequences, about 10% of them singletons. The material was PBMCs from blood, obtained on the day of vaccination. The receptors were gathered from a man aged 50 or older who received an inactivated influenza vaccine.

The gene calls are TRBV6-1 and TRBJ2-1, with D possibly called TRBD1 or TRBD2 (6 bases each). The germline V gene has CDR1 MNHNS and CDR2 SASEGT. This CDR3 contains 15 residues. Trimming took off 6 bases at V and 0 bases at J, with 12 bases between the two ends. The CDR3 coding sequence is TGTGCCAGCAGGGGGGCCGGGGGCTCCTACAATGAGCAGTTCTTC. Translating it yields CASRGAGGSYNEQFF.

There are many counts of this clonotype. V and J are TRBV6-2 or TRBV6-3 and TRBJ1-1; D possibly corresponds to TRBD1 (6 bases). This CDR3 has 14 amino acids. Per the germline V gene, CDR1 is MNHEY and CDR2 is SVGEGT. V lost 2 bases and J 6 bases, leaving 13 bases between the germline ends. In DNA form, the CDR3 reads TGTGCCAGCAGTTACCACCCACAGGGCTCTGAAGCTTTCTTT. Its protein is CASSYHPQGSEAFF.

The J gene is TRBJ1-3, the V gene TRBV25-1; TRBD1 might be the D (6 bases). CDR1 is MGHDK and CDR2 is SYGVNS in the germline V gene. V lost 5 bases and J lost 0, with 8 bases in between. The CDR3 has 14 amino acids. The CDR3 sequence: CASSTGFSGNTIYF. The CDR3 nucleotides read TGTGCCAGCAGTACAGGGTTCTCTGGAAACACCATATATTTT.

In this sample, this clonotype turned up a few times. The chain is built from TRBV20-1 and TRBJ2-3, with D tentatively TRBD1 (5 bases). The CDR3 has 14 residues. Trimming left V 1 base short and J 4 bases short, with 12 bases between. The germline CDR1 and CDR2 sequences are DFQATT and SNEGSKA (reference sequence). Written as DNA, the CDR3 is TGCAGTGCTAGAGGTGGGGCTCGGTCAGATACGCAGTATTTT. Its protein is CSARGGARSDTQYF.

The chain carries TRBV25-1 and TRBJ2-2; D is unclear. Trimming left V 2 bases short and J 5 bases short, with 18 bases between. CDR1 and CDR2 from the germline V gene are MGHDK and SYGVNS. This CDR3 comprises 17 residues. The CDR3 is CASSETRYPRGTGELFF. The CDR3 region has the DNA TGTGCCAGCAGTGAAACTCGTTACCCACGAGGAACCGGGGAGCTGTTTTTT.

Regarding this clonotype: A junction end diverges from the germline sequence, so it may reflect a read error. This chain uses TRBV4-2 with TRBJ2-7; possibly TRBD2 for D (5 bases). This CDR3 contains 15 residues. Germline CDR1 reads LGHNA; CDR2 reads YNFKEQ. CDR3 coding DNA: TGTCCCAGCAGCCAAGTTATAGAGCGGTCCTACGAGCAGTACTTC. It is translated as CPSSQVIERSYEQYF.

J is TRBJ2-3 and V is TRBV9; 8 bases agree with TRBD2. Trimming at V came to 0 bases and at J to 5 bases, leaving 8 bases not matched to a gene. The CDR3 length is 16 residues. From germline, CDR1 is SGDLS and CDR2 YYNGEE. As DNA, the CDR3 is TGTGCCAGCAGCGTAGCTGCCAGCGGGAGAGGAGATACGCAGTATTTT. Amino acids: CASSVAASGRGDTQYF.

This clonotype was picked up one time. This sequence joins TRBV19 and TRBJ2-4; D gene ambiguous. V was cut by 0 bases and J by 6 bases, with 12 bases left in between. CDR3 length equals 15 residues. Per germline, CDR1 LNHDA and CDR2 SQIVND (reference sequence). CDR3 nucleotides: TGTGCCAGTAGTATAGATAACTTCGCAAGAAACATTCAGTACTTC. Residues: CASSIDNFARNIQYF.

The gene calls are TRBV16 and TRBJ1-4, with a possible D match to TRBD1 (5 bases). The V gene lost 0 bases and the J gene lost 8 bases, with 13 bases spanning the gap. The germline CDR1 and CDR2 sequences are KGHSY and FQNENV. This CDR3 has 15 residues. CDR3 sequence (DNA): TGTGCCAGCAGCCAATCATCCGGGGCTGGGGAAAAACTGTTTTTT. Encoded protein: CASSQSSGAGEKLFF.

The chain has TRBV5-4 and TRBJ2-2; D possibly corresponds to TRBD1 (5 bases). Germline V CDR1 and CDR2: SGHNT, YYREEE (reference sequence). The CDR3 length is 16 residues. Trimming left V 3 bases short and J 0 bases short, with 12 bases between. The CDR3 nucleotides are TGTGCCAGCAGCTCACAGGACGGATCGAACACCGGGGAGCTGTTTTTT. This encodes CASSSQDGSNTGELFF.

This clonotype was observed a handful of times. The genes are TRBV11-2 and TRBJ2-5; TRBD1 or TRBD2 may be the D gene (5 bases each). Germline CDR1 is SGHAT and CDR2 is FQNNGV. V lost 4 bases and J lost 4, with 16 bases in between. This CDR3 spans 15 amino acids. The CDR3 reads CASSSLRGRGETQYF. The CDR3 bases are TGTGCCAGCAGCTCCCTCCGGGGACGAGGAGAGACCCAGTACTTC.

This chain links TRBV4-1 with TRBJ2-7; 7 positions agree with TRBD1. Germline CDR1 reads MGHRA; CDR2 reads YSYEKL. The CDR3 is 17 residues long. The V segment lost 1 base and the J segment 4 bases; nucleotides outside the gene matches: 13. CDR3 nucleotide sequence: TGCGCCAGCAGCCAAGTTCATAGTTTGACAGGGTTTTACGAGCAGTACTTC. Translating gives CASSQVHSLTGFYEQYF.

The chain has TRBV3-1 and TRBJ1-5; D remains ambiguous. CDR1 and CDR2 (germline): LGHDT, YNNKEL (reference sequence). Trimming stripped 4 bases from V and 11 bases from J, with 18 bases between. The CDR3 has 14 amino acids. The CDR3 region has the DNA TGTGCCAGCAGCCCCCATGAGCAATCAGCGACCCAGCATTTT. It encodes CASSPHEQSATQHF.

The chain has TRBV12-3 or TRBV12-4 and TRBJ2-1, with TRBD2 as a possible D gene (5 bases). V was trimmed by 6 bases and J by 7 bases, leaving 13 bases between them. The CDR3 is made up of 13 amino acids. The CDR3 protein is CASSSGPGNEQFF. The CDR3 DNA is TGTGCCAGCAGCTCAGGCCCGGGGAATGAGCAGTTCTTC.

The CDR3 sequence is CASSLEPVTSGETNTGELFF. For the CDR3, the DNA is TGCGCCAGCAGCCTGGAACCCGTGACTAGCGGAGAAACGAACACCGGGGAGCTGTTTTTT. This sequence joins TRBV5-1 and TRBJ2-2, with TRBD2 matching over 9 bases. V shed 4 bases and J 0 bases; nucleotides not matched to a gene: 16. Germline CDR1 is SGHRS and CDR2 is YFSETQ. The CDR3 length is 20 residues.

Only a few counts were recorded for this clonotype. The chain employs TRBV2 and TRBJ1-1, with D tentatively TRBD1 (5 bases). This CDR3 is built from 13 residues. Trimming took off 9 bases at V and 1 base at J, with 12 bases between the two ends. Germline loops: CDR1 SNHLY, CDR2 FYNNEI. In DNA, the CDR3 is TGTGCCAGGAACCTGGGGCCGAACACTGAAGCTTTCTTT. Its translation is CARNLGPNTEAFF.

CDR3 coding DNA: TGTGCCAGCAGCTCCCTTAAACGGACGGACGAAGGGACCCAGTACTTC. As protein: CASSSLKRTDEGTQYF. This chain connects TRBV11-2 to TRBJ2-5; D not resolved. Trimming removed 4 bases from V and 7 bases from J, with 22 bases in between. Germline-derived CDR1 and CDR2 are SGHAT and FQNNGV. This CDR3 is built from 16 residues.

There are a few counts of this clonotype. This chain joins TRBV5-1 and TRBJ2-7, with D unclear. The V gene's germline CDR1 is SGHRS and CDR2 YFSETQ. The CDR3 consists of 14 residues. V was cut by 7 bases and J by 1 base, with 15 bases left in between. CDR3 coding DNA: TGCGCCAGCGGACCCATGCTTGGGTCCTACGAGCAGTACTTC. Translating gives CASGPMLGSYEQYF.

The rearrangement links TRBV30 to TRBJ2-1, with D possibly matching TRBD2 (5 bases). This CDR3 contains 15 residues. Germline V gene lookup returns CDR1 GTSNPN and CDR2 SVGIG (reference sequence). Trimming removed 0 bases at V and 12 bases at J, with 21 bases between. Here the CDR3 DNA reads TGTGCCTGGAGTGTTACCCCCTACCGAGGCCGGGGGCAGTTCTTC. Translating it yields CAWSVTPYRGRGQFF.

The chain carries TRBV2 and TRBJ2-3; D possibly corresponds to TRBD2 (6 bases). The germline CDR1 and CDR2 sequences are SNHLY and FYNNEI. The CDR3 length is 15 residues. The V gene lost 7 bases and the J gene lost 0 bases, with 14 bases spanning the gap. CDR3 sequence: CASTRRSGSTDTQYF. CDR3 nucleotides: TGTGCCAGCACCAGAAGGAGCGGGAGCACAGATACGCAGTATTTT.